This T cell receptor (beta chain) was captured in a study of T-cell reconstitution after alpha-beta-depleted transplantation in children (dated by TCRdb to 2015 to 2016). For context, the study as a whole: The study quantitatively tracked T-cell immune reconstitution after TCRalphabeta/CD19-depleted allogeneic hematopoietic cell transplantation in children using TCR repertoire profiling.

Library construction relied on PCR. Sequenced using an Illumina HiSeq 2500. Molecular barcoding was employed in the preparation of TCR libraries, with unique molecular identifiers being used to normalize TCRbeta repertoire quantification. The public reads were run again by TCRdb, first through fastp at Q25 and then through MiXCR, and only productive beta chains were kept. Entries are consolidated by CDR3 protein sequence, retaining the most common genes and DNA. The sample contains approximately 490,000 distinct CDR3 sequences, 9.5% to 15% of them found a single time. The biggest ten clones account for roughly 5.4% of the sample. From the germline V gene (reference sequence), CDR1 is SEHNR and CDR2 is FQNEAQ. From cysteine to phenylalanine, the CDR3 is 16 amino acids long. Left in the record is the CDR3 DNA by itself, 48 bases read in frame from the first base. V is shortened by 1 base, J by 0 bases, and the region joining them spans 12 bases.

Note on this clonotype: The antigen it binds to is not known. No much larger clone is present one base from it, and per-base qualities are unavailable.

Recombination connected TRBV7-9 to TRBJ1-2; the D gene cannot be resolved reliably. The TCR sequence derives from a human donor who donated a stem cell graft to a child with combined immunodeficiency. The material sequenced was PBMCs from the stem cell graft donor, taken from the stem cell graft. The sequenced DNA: TGTGCCAGCAGCTTAGGGGAGTCAATTTCTAACTATGGCTACACCTTC. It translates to CASSLGESISNYGYTF.